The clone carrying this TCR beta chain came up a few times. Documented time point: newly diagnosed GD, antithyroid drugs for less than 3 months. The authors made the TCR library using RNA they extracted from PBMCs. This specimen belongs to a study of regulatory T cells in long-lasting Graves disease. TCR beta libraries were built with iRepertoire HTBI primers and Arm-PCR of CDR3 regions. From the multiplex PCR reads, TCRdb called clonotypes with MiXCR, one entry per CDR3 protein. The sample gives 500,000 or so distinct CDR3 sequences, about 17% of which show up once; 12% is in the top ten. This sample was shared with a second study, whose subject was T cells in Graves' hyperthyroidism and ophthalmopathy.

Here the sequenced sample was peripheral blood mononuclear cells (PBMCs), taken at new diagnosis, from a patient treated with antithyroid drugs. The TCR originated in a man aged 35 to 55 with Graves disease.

In DNA, the CDR3 is TGTGCCAGCAGCCGCGGTTTCCTAACCCAGTCCTACGAGCAGTACTTC. Translated, it gives CASSRGFLTQSYEQYF. The V and J genes are TRBV4-2 and TRBJ2-7; D unclear. The CDR3 spans 16 residues. Germline CDR1 LGHNA, CDR2 YNFKEQ. V shed 4 bases and J shed 1 base, with 17 bases lying between them.